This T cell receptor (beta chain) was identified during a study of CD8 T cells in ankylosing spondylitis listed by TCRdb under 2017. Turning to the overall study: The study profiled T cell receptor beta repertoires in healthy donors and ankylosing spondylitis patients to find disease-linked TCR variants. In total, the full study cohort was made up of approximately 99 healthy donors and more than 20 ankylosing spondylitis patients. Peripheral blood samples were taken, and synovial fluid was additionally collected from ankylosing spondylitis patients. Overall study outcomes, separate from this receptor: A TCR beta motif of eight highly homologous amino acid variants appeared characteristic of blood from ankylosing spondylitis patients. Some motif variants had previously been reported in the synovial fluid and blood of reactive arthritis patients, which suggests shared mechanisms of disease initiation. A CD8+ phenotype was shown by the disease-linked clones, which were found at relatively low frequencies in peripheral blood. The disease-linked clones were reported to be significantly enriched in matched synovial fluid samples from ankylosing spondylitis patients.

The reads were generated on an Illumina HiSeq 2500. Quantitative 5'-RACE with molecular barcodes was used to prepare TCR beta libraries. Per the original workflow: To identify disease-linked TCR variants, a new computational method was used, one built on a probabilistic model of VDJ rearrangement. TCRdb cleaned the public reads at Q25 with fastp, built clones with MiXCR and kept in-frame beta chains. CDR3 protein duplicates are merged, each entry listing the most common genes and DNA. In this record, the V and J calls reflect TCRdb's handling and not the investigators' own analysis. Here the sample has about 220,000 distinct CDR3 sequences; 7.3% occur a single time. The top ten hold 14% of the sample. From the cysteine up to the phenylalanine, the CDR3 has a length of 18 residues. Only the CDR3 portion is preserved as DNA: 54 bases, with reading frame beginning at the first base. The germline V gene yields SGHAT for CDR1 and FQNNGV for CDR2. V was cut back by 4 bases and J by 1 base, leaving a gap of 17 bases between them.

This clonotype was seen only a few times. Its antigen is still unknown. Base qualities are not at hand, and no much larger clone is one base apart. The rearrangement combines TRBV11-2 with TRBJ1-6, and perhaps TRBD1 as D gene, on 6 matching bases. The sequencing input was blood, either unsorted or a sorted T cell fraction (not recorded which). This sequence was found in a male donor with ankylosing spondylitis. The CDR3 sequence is CASSWYLGGESYNSPLHF. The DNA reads TGTGCCAGCAGCTGGTACCTAGGGGGGGAATCCTATAATTCACCCCTCCACTTT.